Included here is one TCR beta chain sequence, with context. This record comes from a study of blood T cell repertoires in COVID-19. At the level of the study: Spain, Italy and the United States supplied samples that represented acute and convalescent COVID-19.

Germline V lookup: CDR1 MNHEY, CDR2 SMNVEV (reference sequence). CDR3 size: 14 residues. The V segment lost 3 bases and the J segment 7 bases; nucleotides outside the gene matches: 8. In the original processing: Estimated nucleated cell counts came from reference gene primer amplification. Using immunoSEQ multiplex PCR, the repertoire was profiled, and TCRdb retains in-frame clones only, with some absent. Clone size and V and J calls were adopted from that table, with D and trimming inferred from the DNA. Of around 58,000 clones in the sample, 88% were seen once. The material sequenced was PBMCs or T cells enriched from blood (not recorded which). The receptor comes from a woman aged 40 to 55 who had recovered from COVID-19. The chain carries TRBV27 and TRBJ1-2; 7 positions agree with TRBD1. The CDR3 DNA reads TGTGCCAGCAGTTTGACAGGGAGTGGATTTGGCTACACCTTC. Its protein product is CASSLTGSGFGYTF.